The rows below give T cell receptor beta chains drawn from one sample of a study of shared clonotypes between healthy human individuals. TCRdb keeps only in-frame clones here, not all; method: immunoSEQ multiplex PCR. The data contain just over 2,000,000 clones, roughly 95% of them singletons. Sequencing was done on a sample of naive CD4+ T cells sorted from blood. The receptors were gathered from a man between 18 and 29 years old in good health. CDR3s include the opening cysteine and the closing phenylalanine or tryptophan. The D gene is left open where the match is weak. Size values are once, few and many counts, or a class for expanded clones, and some rows have none.

clone_size	v_call	d_call	cdr3_length	j_call	cdr3_aa	cdr3_nt
.	TRBV7-9	.	15	TRBJ2-1	CASSLWGEDYNEQFF	TGTGCCAGCAGCTTATGGGGGGAAGACTACAATGAGCAGTTCTTC
.	TRBV4-2	TRBD2	15	TRBJ2-5	CASSLTTSGVETQYF	TGTGCCAGCAGCCTAACGACTAGCGGGGTAGAGACCCAGTACTTC
.	TRBV9	.	16	TRBJ2-5	CASSVGSGRSQETQYF	TGTGCCAGCAGCGTAGGGTCGGGAAGATCACAAGAGACCCAGTACTTC
.	TRBV20-1	.	11	TRBJ1-3	CSAGGGNTIYF	TGCAGTGCCGGCGGGGGAAACACCATATATTTT
.	TRBV25-1	.	14	TRBJ2-2	CASSGHPYTGELFF	TGTGCCAGCAGTGGGCACCCATACACCGGGGAGCTGTTTTTT
.	TRBV6-1	TRBD1	15	TRBJ1-5	CASSEGTGINQPQHF	TGTGCCAGCAGTGAGGGGACAGGGATCAATCAGCCCCAGCATTTT
once	TRBV6-6	TRBD1	16	TRBJ2-4	CASRMTGGAAKNIQYF	TGTGCCAGCAGGATGACAGGGGGCGCAGCCAAAAACATTCAGTACTTC
.	TRBV7-9	.	13	TRBJ1-1	CASSLVGATEAFF	TGTGCCAGCAGCTTAGTAGGGGCCACTGAAGCTTTCTTT
.	TRBV5-1	.	15	TRBJ1-1	CASSLAAGAKTEAFF	TGCGCCAGCAGCTTGGCCGCGGGGGCGAAGACTGAAGCTTTCTTT
.	TRBV7-2	.	17	TRBJ2-7	CASSLAGPPGSSYEQYF	TGTGCCAGCAGCTTAGCGGGACCCCCGGGGAGCTCCTACGAGCAGTACTTC
.	TRBV5-1	TRBD2	15	TRBJ2-3	CASSLVTSGADTQYF	TGCGCCAGCAGCTTGGTGACTAGCGGGGCAGATACGCAGTATTTT
.	TRBV5-1	TRBD1	14	TRBJ1-1	CASSRGTGNTEAFF	TGCGCCAGCAGCCGGGGGACAGGGAACACTGAAGCTTTCTTT
.	TRBV7-2	.	15	TRBJ2-5	CASSLVAGIGETQYF	TGTGCCAGCAGCTTAGTGGCGGGGATTGGAGAGACCCAGTACTTC
.	TRBV29-1	.	11	TRBJ1-2	CSHYGGSGYTF	TGCAGCCATTACGGGGGGTCTGGCTACACCTTC
.	TRBV6-5	TRBD2	15	TRBJ2-3	CASSYKLAGADTQYF	TGTGCCAGCAGTTACAAACTAGCGGGAGCGGATACGCAGTATTTT
.	TRBV7-2	.	17	TRBJ1-6	CASSFMVGQYSNSPLHF	TGTGCCAGCAGCTTTATGGTAGGGCAATATAGCAATTCACCCCTCCACTTT
once	TRBV18	.	13	TRBJ2-7	CASSLGVTYEQYF	TGTGCCAGCTCACTGGGGGTAACCTACGAGCAGTACTTC
.	TRBV4-3	TRBD2	16	TRBJ2-1	CASSQEDMRLAGEQFF	TGCGCCAGCAGCCAAGAAGATATGAGACTAGCAGGTGAGCAGTTCTTC
.	TRBV6-1	TRBD2	14	TRBJ2-7	CASSGLAGPYEQYF	TGTGCCAGCAGTGGACTAGCGGGTCCCTACGAGCAGTACTTC
.	TRBV5-6	.	12	TRBJ1-4	CASSLEGKKLFF	TGTGCCAGCAGCTTGGAGGGAAAAAAACTGTTTTTT
.	TRBV10-1	TRBD1	14	TRBJ2-7	CASSETGQVDEQYF	TGCGCCAGCAGTGAGACCGGACAGGTGGACGAGCAGTACTTC
.	TRBV18	.	15	TRBJ1-3	CASSQAWSSGNTIYF	TGTGCCAGCTCACAGGCGTGGAGCTCTGGAAACACCATATATTTT
once	TRBV7-9	.	13	TRBJ2-3	CASSIASTDTQYF	TGTGCCAGCAGCATAGCGAGCACAGATACGCAGTATTTT
.	TRBV10-3	.	14	TRBJ2-7	CAISDALRGYEQYF	TGTGCCATCAGTGACGCACTTCGGGGCTACGAGCAGTACTTC
.	TRBV6-1	.	14	TRBJ2-3	CASSGDISTDTQYF	TGTGCCAGCAGTGGGGACATCAGCACAGATACGCAGTATTTT
few	TRBV16	.	13	TRBJ2-5	CASSPPRRETQYF	TGTGCCAGCAGCCCTCCCAGGCGGGAGACCCAGTACTTC
once	TRBV19	.	14	TRBJ1-1	CASRDRKHGTEAFF	TGTGCCAGTAGAGACAGGAAACATGGGACTGAAGCTTTCTTT
.	TRBV7-9	TRBD1	14	TRBJ1-5	CASSPQGARQPQHF	TGTGCCAGCAGCCCACAGGGGGCCCGGCAGCCCCAGCATTTT
.	TRBV7-2	.	14	TRBJ2-7	CASSLGTGTYEQYF	TGTGCCAGCAGCTTGGGTACAGGGACCTACGAGCAGTACTTC
.	TRBV5-1	TRBD1	13	TRBJ2-3	CASSTRQGVAQYF	TGCGCCAGCAGCACCCGACAGGGAGTTGCGCAGTATTTT
.	TRBV18	.	12	TRBJ1-2	CASSSGNYGYTF	TGTGCCAGCTCCTCTGGGAACTATGGCTACACCTTC
once	TRBV11-3	.	14	TRBJ2-7	CASSLNQVSYEQYF	TGTGCCAGCAGCTTAAACCAGGTCTCCTACGAGCAGTACTTC